The present TCR beta chain was sequenced within a study of blood T cell repertoires in COVID-19. The V end was cut by 4 bases, the J end by 2 bases, with 12 bases between. CDR1 and CDR2 (germline): SGHRS, YFSETQ. This CDR3 spans 14 amino acids. Generated by immunoSEQ multiplex PCR, the TCRdb table keeps only in-frame clones and is missing some. The sample yields a few hundred thousand clones, 81% seen once. The clonotype was recovered from a man aged 40-49 years who had recovered from COVID-19. The source material was PBMCs or T cells enriched from blood (not recorded which). The chain employs TRBV5-1 and TRBJ1-1; unclear D gene. The DNA of the CDR3 is TGCGCCAGCAGCCGCATGGTCGGTAACACTGAAGCTTTCTTT. Protein: CASSRMVGNTEAFF.